The entry below gives a single T cell receptor (beta chain) sequence along with its context. The CDR3 length is 13 residues. The ends were cut back, 6 bases at V and 8 bases at J, with 16 bases in the middle. Germline loops: CDR1 LNHDA, CDR2 SQIVND (reference sequence). Sequenced by immunoSEQ multiplex PCR; TCRdb stores in-frame clones only, minus some. In the table there are tens of thousands of clones, about 89% of which are singletons. The data originate from a study of PD-L1 blockade in urothelial cancer. The sample consisted of PBMCs, taken around atezolizumab (anti-PD-L1) treatment. The rearrangement joins TRBV19 to TRBJ1-2; D might be TRBD1 (6 bases). The clonotype comes from a man aged 50-59 years with urothelial cancer. The CDR3 region is CASREQGEGGYTF. Here the CDR3 DNA reads TGTGCCAGTAGAGAACAGGGCGAAGGGGGCTACACCTTC.